Listed below are T cell receptor beta chains from one sample, sequenced in a study of blood T cell repertoires in COVID-19. TCRdb keeps only in-frame clones here, not all; method: immunoSEQ multiplex PCR. The sample yields hundreds of thousands of clones, approximately 80% seen once. Sample: PBMCs or T cells enriched from blood (not recorded which). The receptors originated from a woman aged 40 to 55 with acute COVID-19. CDR3s include the opening cysteine and the closing phenylalanine or tryptophan. Each record gives: clone size, J gene, D gene, V gene, CDR3 protein, CDR3 DNA. A D gene is named only where the DNA matches it firmly. A clone size is listed for some rows: how often the clone was seen (once, few, many), or a class if it is expanded.

abundance: NA
j_gene: TRBJ1-5
d_gene: TRBD1
v_gene: TRBV28
CDR3aa: CASSLWGDSNQPQHF
CDR3nt: TGTGCCAGCAGTTTATGGGGGGACAGTAATCAGCCCCAGCATTTT

abundance: NA
j_gene: TRBJ1-2
d_gene: NA
v_gene: TRBV7-8
CDR3aa: CASSTSTANYGYTF
CDR3nt: TGTGCCAGCAGCACCTCGACAGCTAACTATGGCTACACCTTC

abundance: NA
j_gene: TRBJ1-2
d_gene: TRBD1
v_gene: TRBV2
CDR3aa: CASSSTGQVEYGYTF
CDR3nt: TGTGCCAGCAGCTCGACGGGACAGGTGGAATATGGCTACACCTTC

abundance: NA
j_gene: TRBJ2-5
d_gene: TRBD2
v_gene: TRBV4-2
CDR3aa: CASSQPGTSGSGGETQYF
CDR3nt: TGTGCCAGCAGCCAGCCGGGGACTAGCGGGAGCGGAGGAGAGACCCAGTACTTC

abundance: NA
j_gene: TRBJ2-2
d_gene: NA
v_gene: TRBV18
CDR3aa: CASSPKPPVGNTGELFF
CDR3nt: TGTGCCAGCTCTCCGAAACCCCCCGTCGGGAACACCGGGGAGCTGTTTTTT

abundance: NA
j_gene: TRBJ2-3
d_gene: TRBD2
v_gene: TRBV27
CDR3aa: CASSRGVAGVSTDTQYF
CDR3nt: TGTGCCAGCAGTCGTGGGGTAGCGGGAGTTTCTACGGATACGCAGTATTTT

abundance: few
j_gene: TRBJ2-5
d_gene: TRBD1
v_gene: TRBV5-1
CDR3aa: CASSLGQGMETQYF
CDR3nt: TGCGCCAGCAGCTTGGGACAGGGGATGGAGACCCAGTACTTC

abundance: NA
j_gene: TRBJ1-4
d_gene: TRBD1
v_gene: TRBV19
CDR3aa: CASSADRGRSDEKLFF
CDR3nt: TGTGCCAGTAGTGCGGACAGGGGGCGATCCGATGAAAAACTGTTTTTT

abundance: NA
j_gene: TRBJ1-1
d_gene: NA
v_gene: TRBV5-8
CDR3aa: CASSPGHTMNTEAFF
CDR3nt: TGTGCCAGCAGCCCGGGACACACCATGAACACTGAAGCTTTCTTT

abundance: NA
j_gene: TRBJ2-3
d_gene: TRBD1
v_gene: TRBV10-1
CDR3aa: CAIRQGPDTQYF
CDR3nt: TGCGCCATACGACAGGGCCCAGATACGCAGTATTTT

abundance: NA
j_gene: TRBJ1-4
d_gene: NA
v_gene: TRBV30
CDR3aa: CAWSAGPNNEKLFF
CDR3nt: TGTGCCTGGAGCGCGGGACCTAATAATGAAAAACTGTTTTTT

abundance: NA
j_gene: TRBJ2-5
d_gene: TRBD2
v_gene: TRBV27
CDR3aa: CASSLFLAGGLETQYF
CDR3nt: TGTGCCAGCAGTTTATTTCTAGCGGGGGGCCTAGAGACCCAGTACTTC

abundance: NA
j_gene: TRBJ2-7
d_gene: TRBD1
v_gene: TRBV2
CDR3aa: CATRQGSYEQYF
CDR3nt: TGTGCCACCCGACAGGGCTCCTACGAGCAGTACTTC

abundance: NA
j_gene: TRBJ2-1
d_gene: NA
v_gene: TRBV5-1
CDR3aa: CASSLGLGASYNEQFF
CDR3nt: TGCGCCAGCAGCTTGGGGTTGGGGGCGTCCTACAATGAGCAGTTCTTC

abundance: NA
j_gene: TRBJ1-5
d_gene: NA
v_gene: TRBV10-2
CDR3aa: CASSPSPQHSNQPQHF
CDR3nt: TGCGCCAGCAGTCCATCCCCACAGCATAGCAATCAGCCCCAGCATTTT

abundance: NA
j_gene: TRBJ1-5
d_gene: NA
v_gene: TRBV10-3
CDR3aa: CSTKEGGDSDQPQHF
CDR3nt: TGTTCCACGAAAGAGGGTGGGGACTCTGATCAGCCCCAGCATTTT

abundance: few
j_gene: TRBJ1-4
d_gene: TRBD1
v_gene: TRBV5-1
CDR3aa: CASSRSPDRTNEKLFF
CDR3nt: TGCGCCAGCAGCCGATCCCCGGACAGGACTAATGAAAAACTGTTTTTT

abundance: NA
j_gene: TRBJ2-7
d_gene: TRBD2
v_gene: TRBV19
CDR3aa: CASSTGTSGPYEQYF
CDR3nt: TGTGCCAGTAGTACCGGGACTAGCGGACCCTACGAGCAGTACTTC

abundance: few
j_gene: TRBJ1-3
d_gene: NA
v_gene: TRBV28
CDR3aa: CASWEAGGSGNTIYF
CDR3nt: TGTGCCAGCTGGGAGGCGGGGGGCTCTGGAAACACCATATATTTT

abundance: NA
j_gene: TRBJ1-1
d_gene: NA
v_gene: TRBV18
CDR3aa: CASSLNMNTEAFF
CDR3nt: TGTGCCAGCTCATTAAACATGAACACTGAAGCTTTCTTT

abundance: NA
j_gene: TRBJ1-1
d_gene: TRBD1
v_gene: TRBV27
CDR3aa: CASSSNRGWITEAFF
CDR3nt: TGTGCCAGCAGTTCTAACAGGGGCTGGATCACTGAAGCTTTCTTT

abundance: NA
j_gene: TRBJ2-7
d_gene: NA
v_gene: TRBV9
CDR3aa: CASSTLGGAAYEQYF
CDR3nt: TGTGCCAGCAGCACCCTGGGGGGGGCCGCCTACGAGCAGTACTTC

abundance: NA
j_gene: TRBJ1-5
d_gene: NA
v_gene: TRBV6-1
CDR3aa: CASSGPGEARGQPQHF
CDR3nt: TGTGCCAGCAGTGGCCCCGGGGAAGCCCGGGGTCAGCCCCAGCATTTT

abundance: NA
j_gene: TRBJ1-4
d_gene: NA
v_gene: TRBV6-5
CDR3aa: CASRGDSSTNEKLFF
CDR3nt: TGTGCCAGCCGGGGGGATTCATCAACTAATGAAAAACTGTTTTTT

abundance: NA
j_gene: TRBJ1-6
d_gene: TRBD1
v_gene: TRBV6-5
CDR3aa: CASSYRGQGRDSPLHF
CDR3nt: TGTGCCAGCAGTTACCGGGGACAGGGGCGAGATTCACCCCTCCACTTT

abundance: NA
j_gene: TRBJ2-7
d_gene: NA
v_gene: TRBV20-1
CDR3aa: CSASWQVDNEQYF
CDR3nt: TGCAGTGCTAGTTGGCAGGTAGACAACGAGCAGTACTTC

abundance: NA
j_gene: TRBJ1-6
d_gene: NA
v_gene: TRBV12-3/TRBV12-4
CDR3aa: CASSVKTGAPLHF
CDR3nt: TGTGCCAGCAGTGTAAAGACAGGCGCACCCCTCCACTTT

abundance: NA
j_gene: TRBJ1-2
d_gene: NA
v_gene: TRBV3-1/TRBV3-2
CDR3aa: CASSQRGGDYGYTF
CDR3nt: TGTGCCAGCAGCCAACGAGGGGGGGACTATGGCTACACCTTC

abundance: NA
j_gene: TRBJ1-5
d_gene: NA
v_gene: TRBV7-2
CDR3aa: CASRQGTPNQPQHF
CDR3nt: TGTGCCAGCAGACAAGGGACACCCAATCAGCCCCAGCATTTT

abundance: NA
j_gene: TRBJ2-4
d_gene: NA
v_gene: TRBV11-2
CDR3aa: CASSLRPETLAKNIQYF
CDR3nt: TGTGCCAGCAGCTTACGACCAGAGACTCTAGCCAAAAACATTCAGTACTTC

abundance: NA
j_gene: TRBJ2-3
d_gene: TRBD2
v_gene: TRBV7-2
CDR3aa: CASSLGLAGGGDTQYF
CDR3nt: TGTGCCAGCAGCTTAGGACTAGCGGGAGGTGGAGATACGCAGTATTTT

abundance: few
j_gene: TRBJ1-1
d_gene: TRBD1
v_gene: TRBV7-8
CDR3aa: CASTGGTGGTNTEAFF
CDR3nt: TGTGCCAGCACCGGGGGGACAGGGGGAACGAACACTGAAGCTTTCTTT

abundance: NA
j_gene: TRBJ1-2
d_gene: NA
v_gene: TRBV28
CDR3aa: CASSPQGYTF
CDR3nt: TGTGCCAGCAGTCCCCAGGGCTACACCTTC

abundance: NA
j_gene: TRBJ2-1
d_gene: TRBD2
v_gene: TRBV19
CDR3aa: CASSTKLAGNYNEQFF
CDR3nt: TGTGCCAGTAGTACCAAACTAGCGGGCAACTACAATGAGCAGTTCTTC

abundance: many
j_gene: TRBJ1-3
d_gene: NA
v_gene: TRBV9
CDR3aa: CASSVGWGSGNTIYF
CDR3nt: TGTGCCAGCAGCGTAGGATGGGGCAGTGGAAACACCATATATTTT

abundance: NA
j_gene: TRBJ1-6
d_gene: NA
v_gene: TRBV9
CDR3aa: CASSVGQNNSPLHF
CDR3nt: TGTGCCAGCAGCGTAGGACAGAATAATTCACCCCTCCACTTT

abundance: NA
j_gene: TRBJ2-7
d_gene: TRBD2
v_gene: TRBV30
CDR3aa: CAWSFRLAEQYF
CDR3nt: TGTGCCTGGAGTTTCAGACTAGCCGAGCAGTACTTC

abundance: NA
j_gene: TRBJ1-4
d_gene: NA
v_gene: TRBV28
CDR3aa: CASSSRVAKLFF
CDR3nt: TGTGCCAGCAGTTCTCGGGTGGCGAAACTGTTTTTT

abundance: NA
j_gene: TRBJ2-2
d_gene: TRBD1
v_gene: TRBV19
CDR3aa: CASSRQGDTGELFF
CDR3nt: TGTGCCAGTAGCCGACAGGGGGACACCGGGGAGCTGTTTTTT

abundance: once
j_gene: TRBJ2-3
d_gene: TRBD2
v_gene: TRBV9
CDR3aa: CASSETSGSYADTQYF
CDR3nt: TGTGCCAGCAGCGAGACTAGCGGGAGTTACGCAGATACGCAGTATTTT

abundance: NA
j_gene: TRBJ2-2
d_gene: TRBD2
v_gene: TRBV2
CDR3aa: CASTTAGGRGTGELFF
CDR3nt: TGTGCCAGCACCACCGCCGGCGGGAGGGGGACCGGGGAGCTGTTTTTT

abundance: NA
j_gene: TRBJ2-2
d_gene: TRBD2
v_gene: TRBV7-3
CDR3aa: CASSSKAGGPGTGELFF
CDR3nt: TGTGCCAGCAGCTCGAAGGCGGGGGGCCCCGGCACCGGGGAGCTGTTTTTT

abundance: NA
j_gene: TRBJ2-7
d_gene: NA
v_gene: TRBV5-4
CDR3aa: CASSLAQANTYEQYF
CDR3nt: TGTGCCAGCAGCTTGGCTCAGGCCAATACCTACGAGCAGTACTTC

abundance: few
j_gene: TRBJ1-2
d_gene: NA
v_gene: TRBV28
CDR3aa: CASSFGGTLYGYTF
CDR3nt: TGTGCCAGCAGTTTCGGGGGGACTCTCTATGGCTACACCTTC

abundance: NA
j_gene: TRBJ2-7
d_gene: TRBD1
v_gene: TRBV16
CDR3aa: CASSQSRTGSYEQYF
CDR3nt: TGTGCCAGCAGCCAATCGAGGACAGGGTCTTACGAGCAGTACTTC

abundance: NA
j_gene: TRBJ1-1
d_gene: NA
v_gene: TRBV7-6
CDR3aa: CASSLGLENTEAFF
CDR3nt: TGTGCCAGCAGCTTAGGACTTGAGAACACTGAAGCTTTCTTT

abundance: NA
j_gene: TRBJ1-5
d_gene: NA
v_gene: TRBV21-1
CDR3aa: CASSKDPSLQGGGQPQHF
CDR3nt: TGTGCCAGCAGCAAAGACCCCTCCTTACAGGGCGGCGGTCAGCCCCAGCATTTT

abundance: NA
j_gene: TRBJ2-7
d_gene: TRBD1
v_gene: TRBV6-5
CDR3aa: CASSRAGGTADEQYF
CDR3nt: TGTGCCAGCAGTAGGGCAGGGGGAACTGCGGACGAGCAGTACTTC